The 28 T cell receptor beta chains given below trace back to one sample, sequenced in a study of T cells after yellow fever vaccination. MiXCR, run by TCRdb on the 5' RACE reads, gives a single entry per CDR3 protein. The sample yields some 350,000 distinct CDR3 sequences, over 4% seen once. Specimen: PBMCs, collected 5 days after the yellow fever booster vaccination. Receptor source: a man between 18 and 29 years old who received the YFV17D yellow fever vaccine.

Only a few counts were recorded for this clonotype. The rearrangement links TRBV6-2 or TRBV6-3 to TRBJ2-5; D gene ambiguous. Germline V CDR1 and CDR2: MNHEY, SVGEGT. This CDR3 spans 15 amino acids. V was trimmed by 0 bases and J by 5 bases, leaving 13 bases between them. The CDR3 DNA follows: TGTGCCAGCAGTTACTCGGGCCCCGGGCTGGAGACCCAGTACTTC. It encodes CASSYSGPGLETQYF.

This clonotype was detected only a few times. Possible read error: a much larger clone is one base away. The rearrangement joins TRBV12-3 or TRBV12-4 to TRBJ2-1; tentative D call: TRBD2 (6 bases). Trimming took off 3 bases at V and 2 bases at J, with 17 bases between the two ends. The CDR3 is 17 residues long. The CDR3 DNA reads TGTGCCAGCAGTTTGAGTTCGCGGGGCAAAACCTACAATGAGCAGTTCTTC. Translated, it gives CASSLSSRGKTYNEQFF.

The chain joins TRBV7-9 to TRBJ2-3; TRBD1 aligns across 7 bases. CDR1 is SEHNR, CDR2 FQNEAQ, per germline (reference sequence). Trimming at V came to 3 bases and at J to 2 bases, leaving 5 bases not matched to a gene. The CDR3 is 15 residues long. CDR3 sequence: CASSFWDSFTDTQYF. The DNA for the CDR3 is TGTGCCAGCAGCTTTTGGGACAGTTTCACAGATACGCAGTATTTT.

This clonotype appeared a few times. The chain uses TRBV29-1 and TRBJ2-5; 9 nucleotides agree with TRBD1. The CDR3 has 16 residues. Trimming cost V 0 bases and J 5 bases; bases outside gene matches: 10. The V gene's germline CDR1 is SQVTM and CDR2 ANQGSEA. CDR3 protein: CSVEDLVGTGKETQYF. CDR3 DNA sequence: TGCAGCGTTGAAGATCTTGTGGGGACAGGGAAGGAGACCCAGTACTTC.

The CDR3 nucleotides read TGTGCCAGCAGCTCATCCCTCGGACTGATGAACACTGAAGCTTTCTTT. It codes for CASSSSLGLMNTEAFF. The V call is TRBV7-9, the J call TRBJ1-1; the D is unclear. Trimming left V 4 bases short and J 0 bases short, with 15 bases between. Germline V gene lookup returns CDR1 SEHNR and CDR2 FQNEAQ (reference sequence). The CDR3 sequence is 16 residues long.

The chain uses TRBV6-6 and TRBJ2-5, with TRBD1 identical over 8 bases. The J segment lost 1 base and the V segment lost 5 bases, leaving 15 bases of the junction unmatched. CDR1 and CDR2 (germline): MNHNY, SVGAGI (reference sequence). CDR3 length equals 18 residues. The CDR3 bases are TGTGCCAGCAGTCCGGACAGGGCCAGAAGGACGGTCCAAGAGACCCAGTACTTC. Residues: CASSPDRARRTVQETQYF.

This clonotype showed up many times. The rearrangement links TRBV12-3 or TRBV12-4 to TRBJ2-3; the match to TRBD1 covers 7 bases. J lost 1 base, V lost 2 bases, and 3 bases had no gene match. The CDR3 has 15 amino acids. The CDR3 loop is CASSLNRGGTDTQYF. The CDR3 coding sequence is TGTGCCAGCAGTTTAAACAGGGGAGGCACAGATACGCAGTATTTT.

The sample holds many counts of this clonotype. CDR3 DNA sequence: TGTGCCAGCTCACCACGGGGACAGGGGACAGGTGGTACTGAAGCTTTCTTT. Its translation: CASSPRGQGTGGTEAFF. The V gene is TRBV18, the J gene TRBJ1-1; the match to TRBD1 covers 10 bases. From germline, CDR1 is KGHSH and CDR2 LQKENI. The V and J ends lost 1 base and 5 bases, in that order; junction bases with no gene match: 10. The CDR3 is 17 residues long.

CDR3: CASIRQGSGNTIYF. The CDR3, as DNA: TGTGCCAGCATTCGACAGGGCTCTGGAAACACCATATATTTT. This chain joins TRBV6-6 and TRBJ1-3, with TRBD1 identical over 7 bases. CDR1 and CDR2 from the germline V gene are MNHNY and SVGAGI (reference sequence). The CDR3 has 14 residues. Losses at the gene ends were 7 bases for V and 0 bases for J; bases not matched to a gene: 3.

There are many counts of this clonotype. The V gene is TRBV9, the J gene TRBJ2-7, with TRBD1 identical over 9 bases. The CDR3 contains 20 residues. In germline, CDR1 is SGDLS, CDR2 YYNGEE. Trimming removed 1 base from V and 4 bases from J; junction bases left unmatched: 21. CDR3 sequence: CASSVYSRGRDRDRRYEQYV. CDR3 in DNA: TGTGCCAGCAGCGTATATTCTAGGGGTCGGGACAGGGATCGTCGTTACGAGCAGTACGTC.

This clonotype has only a few counts. V usage is TRBV6-2 or TRBV6-3 and J usage is TRBJ2-2; D might be TRBD2 (5 bases). The CDR3 contains 13 residues. CDR1 is MNHEY and CDR2 is SVGEGT in the germline V gene. The V end was cut by 0 bases, the J end by 7 bases, with 6 bases between. This chain's CDR3 is CASSYSRGGELFF. CDR3 DNA sequence: TGTGCCAGCAGTTACTCACGGGGCGGGGAGCTGTTTTTT.

In its sample, this clonotype was seen many times. This sequence joins TRBV7-2 and TRBJ2-1; maybe TRBD2 (5 bases). The germline V and J ends were trimmed by 3 bases and 7 bases, with 13 bases remaining between them. Looked up from germline, CDR1 is SGHTA and CDR2 is FQGNSA. The CDR3 contains 14 residues. The CDR3 nucleotides are TGTGCCAGCAGCTTGGCTCTAGCCTCTAATGAGCAGTTCTTC. This codes for CASSLALASNEQFF. The whole variable domain, remainder taken from reference TRBV7-2 and TRBJ2-1, is GAGVSQSPSNKVTEKGKDVELRCDPISGHTALYWYRQSLGQGLEFLIYFQGNSAPDKSGLPSDRFSAERTGGSVSTLTIQRTQQEDSAVYLCASSLALASNEQFFGPGTRLTVL.

This clonotype was seen ten or more times. The rearrangement uses TRBV5-1 and TRBJ2-2; D unclear. Germline V CDR1 and CDR2: SGHRS, YFSETQ. The CDR3 length is 16 residues. V lost 0 bases, J lost 3 bases, and 12 bases lay in between. The CDR3 spells CASSLASPADTGELFF. The CDR3 nucleotides are TGCGCCAGCAGCTTGGCCTCTCCCGCCGACACCGGGGAGCTGTTTTTT.

This chain uses TRBV19 with TRBJ1-1; D is unclear. The CDR3 consists of 15 residues. CDR1 and CDR2 from the germline V gene are LNHDA and SQIVND (reference sequence). V lost 4 bases and J lost 4, with 16 bases in between. The CDR3 loop reads CASSRSPTDGTEAFF. As DNA, the CDR3 is TGTGCCAGTAGTAGATCTCCCACGGACGGCACTGAAGCTTTCTTT.

This clonotype has at least ten counts. The CDR3 DNA follows: TGTGCCAGCAGCTTTAGCGGGCGGGGGGGCAGTGAGCAGTTCTTC. It specifies CASSFSGRGGSEQFF. The chain carries TRBV7-2 and TRBJ2-1; 9 bases are shared with TRBD2. This CDR3 contains 15 residues. J lost 9 bases, V lost 3 bases, and 9 bases had no gene match. The germline V gene has CDR1 SGHTA and CDR2 FQGNSA.

This clonotype has more than one count but fewer than ten. CDR3 sequence (DNA): TGTGCCAGCAGCCCGGGACAAATCTACGAGCAGTACGTC. Residues: CASSPGQIYEQYV. This chain connects TRBV2 to TRBJ2-7, with a possible D match to TRBD1 (6 bases). The CDR3 runs 13 residues. The germline V gene encodes CDR1 SNHLY and CDR2 FYNNEI. Trimming left V 6 bases short and J 3 bases short, with 12 bases between.

In this sample, this clonotype turned up many times. The J gene is TRBJ1-4, the V gene TRBV6-5; D is uncertain. The CDR3 covers 14 residues. V lost 6 bases, J lost 6 bases, and 14 bases lay in between. The germline CDR1 and CDR2 sequences are MNHEY and SVGAGI. The CDR3 DNA reads TGTGCCAGCAGGAAGACGGAGGAGTATGAAAAACTGTTTTTT. Protein product: CASRKTEEYEKLFF.

At least ten counts were recorded for this clonotype. This sequence joins TRBV9 and TRBJ2-4; 9 bases are shared with TRBD1. The V and J ends lost 4 bases and 8 bases, in that order; junction bases with no gene match: 10. The V gene's germline CDR1 is SGDLS and CDR2 YYNGEE. This CDR3 contains 15 residues. The DNA of the CDR3 is TGTGCCAGCAGCCCTCGACAGGGGGTAGGAGACATTCAGTACTTC. Encoded protein: CASSPRQGVGDIQYF. The variable domain in full, completed from reference TRBV9 and TRBJ2-4, reads DSGVTQTPKHLITATGQRVTLRCSPRSGDLSVYWYQQSLDQGLQFLIQYYNGEERAKGNILERFSAQQFPDLHSELNLSSLELGDSALYFCASSPRQGVGDIQYFGAGTRLSVL.

Ten or more counts support this clonotype. V usage is TRBV5-1 and J usage is TRBJ2-2; D possibly corresponds to TRBD1 (6 bases). The V gene lost 0 bases and the J gene lost 4 bases, with 7 bases spanning the gap. This CDR3 has 14 amino acids. The V gene's germline CDR1 is SGHRS and CDR2 YFSETQ. CDR3 bases: TGCGCCAGCAGCTTGGCACAGGGCACCGGGGAGCTGTTTTTT. Protein: CASSLAQGTGELFF.

The CDR3, as DNA: TGTGCCAGCAGGAGATTAGCCGGGACAGGGCGTTATGGAGCCAAAAACATTCAGTACTTC. Its translation: CASRRLAGTGRYGAKNIQYF. The rearrangement uses TRBV6-6 and TRBJ2-4; 9 bases line up with TRBD1. The V gene end was trimmed by 6 bases and the J gene end by 0 bases; junction bases not matched to a gene: 18. The CDR3 consists of 20 residues. The germline CDR1 and CDR2 sequences are MNHNY and SVGAGI (reference sequence).

This clonotype was picked up many times. The chain uses TRBV19 and TRBJ1-5, with D possibly being TRBD1 (6 bases). The CDR3 sequence is 13 residues long. The germline gives CDR1 LNHDA, CDR2 SQIVND (reference sequence). Trimming pared 4 bases from V and 9 bases from J, leaving 13 bases between. The CDR3 nucleotides read TGTGCCAGTAGTACGGGGACATTCATGCCCCAGCATTTT. Translated, it gives CASSTGTFMPQHF.

The chain links TRBV6-5 to TRBJ1-2; D uncertain. Germline assignment: CDR1 MNHEY and CDR2 SVGAGI. The CDR3 extends over 12 amino acids. V dropped 6 bases and J dropped 8 bases, with 13 bases sitting between them. In nucleotides, the CDR3 is TGTGCCAGCAGGGGGTACGGGTTCGGCTACACCTTC. It specifies CASRGYGFGYTF.

The chain is built from TRBV3-1 and TRBJ1-6, with a possible D match to TRBD1 (5 bases). V was pared by 0 bases and J by 8 bases, with 17 bases between. The CDR3 is 17 amino acids. CDR1 and CDR2 from the germline V gene are LGHDT and YNNKEL (reference sequence). DNA of the CDR3: TGTGCCAGCAGCCAAGAAGCAGGGAGAGTTCGGGATTCACCCCTCCACTTT. Amino acid sequence: CASSQEAGRVRDSPLHF.

This clonotype was counted only a few times. The V and J genes are TRBV4-2 and TRBJ2-5; TRBD2 agrees at 8 bases. V lost 4 bases and J lost 5; bases outside the gene matches: 12. This CDR3 region has 16 residues. Germline CDR1 LGHNA, CDR2 YNFKEQ. CDR3 sequence reads: CASSPGGGQFVETQYF. The DNA of the CDR3 is TGTGCCAGCAGCCCGGGGGGGGGCCAGTTTGTTGAGACCCAGTACTTC.

This sequence joins TRBV6-5 and TRBJ2-5; TRBD2 is a possible D gene (5 bases). The CDR3 contains 14 residues. Germline CDR1 and CDR2: MNHEY and SVGAGI. The V and J ends lost 4 bases and 0 bases respectively, with 9 bases between them. CDR3 nucleotide sequence: TGTGCCAGCAGTTTGGACTCGTACCAAGAGACCCAGTACTTC. Amino acids: CASSLDSYQETQYF.

The chain links TRBV12-3 or TRBV12-4 to TRBJ2-1; 8 positions match TRBD2. Unmatched junction bases numbered 9, after V lost 3 bases and J lost 8 bases. The CDR3 has 15 residues. CDR3 bases: TGTGCCAGCAGTTTCAGCGGGGGCCGGAGCGATGAGCAGTTCTTC. It codes for CASSFSGGRSDEQFF.

There are a few counts of this clonotype. V is TRBV20-1 and J is TRBJ1-1; the D gene is possibly TRBD1 (5 bases). Germline CDR1 and CDR2: DFQATT and SNEGSKA (reference sequence). The V gene lost 4 bases and the J gene lost 4 bases, with 16 bases spanning the gap. The CDR3 runs 14 residues. The DNA of the CDR3 is TGCAGTGCTAAAGACGTTCGGGGCAGCACTGAAGCTTTCTTT. This gives the protein CSAKDVRGSTEAFF.

CDR3 DNA sequence: TGCGCCAGCAGCTTGCGGGCTAGCGGGGGGACGGAGACCCAGTACTTC. It encodes CASSLRASGGTETQYF. V is TRBV5-1 and J is TRBJ2-5; the match to TRBD2 covers 11 bases. V shed 1 base and J 5 bases; nucleotides not matched to a gene: 7. Germline V CDR1 and CDR2: SGHRS, YFSETQ. CDR3 length equals 16 residues.